This TCR beta chain was identified during a study of regulatory T cells in long-lasting Graves disease. This clonotype was seen a few times. It may be a read error: a sequence one base away is much more abundant. HTBI primers from iRepertoire and Arm-PCR of CDR3 regions yielded the TCR beta libraries. TCRdb analysed the multiplex PCR reads with MiXCR anew, one entry per CDR3 protein. This repertoire shows almost 350,000 distinct CDR3 sequences, about 18% found once; its top ten account for 29%. Described time point: persistent/refractory GD, antithyroid drugs over 5 years with positive TRAb. After RNA was extracted from PBMCs, the TCR library was made from it. The sequence derives from a female donor with Graves disease. The sequenced sample was peripheral blood mononuclear cells (PBMCs), obtained when the disease was refractory, from a patient treated with antithyroid drugs.

The CDR3 region has the DNA TGTGCCAGCAGCGCAGGGGAGAGCTCCTATAATTCACCCCTCCACTTT. It codes for CASSAGESSYNSPLHF. The chain carries TRBV7-9 and TRBJ1-6; possible D gene TRBD1, 6 bases. CDR3 length: 16 residues. Germline V gene data show CDR1 as SEHNR and CDR2 as FQNEAQ (reference sequence). Trimming shortened V by 5 bases and J by 0 bases, and 11 bases separated the two germline ends. The full variable domain, completed using reference TRBV7-9 and TRBJ1-6, is DTGVSQNPRHKITKRGQNVTFRCDPISEHNRLYWYRQTLGQGPEFLTYFQNEAQLEKSRLLSDRFSAERPKGSFSTLEIQRTEQGDSAMYLCASSAGESSYNSPLHFGNGTRLTVT.